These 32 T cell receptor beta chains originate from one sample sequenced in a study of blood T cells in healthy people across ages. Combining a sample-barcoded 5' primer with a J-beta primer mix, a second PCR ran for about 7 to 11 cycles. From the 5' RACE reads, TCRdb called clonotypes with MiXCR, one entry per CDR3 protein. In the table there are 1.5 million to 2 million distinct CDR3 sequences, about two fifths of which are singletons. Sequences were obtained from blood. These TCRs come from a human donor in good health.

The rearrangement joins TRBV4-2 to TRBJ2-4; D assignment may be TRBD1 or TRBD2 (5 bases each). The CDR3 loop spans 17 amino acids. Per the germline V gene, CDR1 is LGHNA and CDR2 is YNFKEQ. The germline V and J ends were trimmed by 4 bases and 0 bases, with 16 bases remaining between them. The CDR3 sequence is CASSRLEGRGAKNIQYF. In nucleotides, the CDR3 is TGTGCCAGCAGCCGCCTTGAGGGTAGGGGAGCCAAAAACATTCAGTACTTC.

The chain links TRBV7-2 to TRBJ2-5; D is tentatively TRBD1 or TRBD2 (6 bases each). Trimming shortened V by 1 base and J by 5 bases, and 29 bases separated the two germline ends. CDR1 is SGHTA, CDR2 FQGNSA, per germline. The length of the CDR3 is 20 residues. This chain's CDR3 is CASSLGGAVPSRIIKETQYF. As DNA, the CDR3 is TGTGCCAGCAGCTTAGGGGGGGCCGTCCCGTCTCGAATCATCAAGGAGACCCAGTACTTC.

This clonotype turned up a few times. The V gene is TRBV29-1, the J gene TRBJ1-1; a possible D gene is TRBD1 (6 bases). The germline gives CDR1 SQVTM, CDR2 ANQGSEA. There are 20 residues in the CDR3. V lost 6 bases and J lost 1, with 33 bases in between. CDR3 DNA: TGCAGCGTGTTGGGGATACAGGGAGGGACCGAATTATTACGGAACACTGAAGCTTTCTTT. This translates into CSVLGIQGGTELLRNTEAFF.

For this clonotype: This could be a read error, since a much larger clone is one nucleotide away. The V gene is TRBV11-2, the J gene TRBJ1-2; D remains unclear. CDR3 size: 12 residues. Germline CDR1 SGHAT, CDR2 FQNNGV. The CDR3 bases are TGTGCCAGCAACTTAGATCACTATGGCTACACCTTC. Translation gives CASNLDHYGYTF.

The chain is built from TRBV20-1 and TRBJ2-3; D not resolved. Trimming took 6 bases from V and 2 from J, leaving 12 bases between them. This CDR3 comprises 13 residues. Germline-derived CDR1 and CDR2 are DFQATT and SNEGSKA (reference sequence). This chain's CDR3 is CSASRSLTDTQYF. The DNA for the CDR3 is TGCAGTGCGTCTAGATCCCTCACAGATACGCAGTATTTT.

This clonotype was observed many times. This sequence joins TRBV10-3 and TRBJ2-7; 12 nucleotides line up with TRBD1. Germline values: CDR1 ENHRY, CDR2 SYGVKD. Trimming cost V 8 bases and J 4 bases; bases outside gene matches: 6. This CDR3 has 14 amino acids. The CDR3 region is CAIDGGQGAYEQYF. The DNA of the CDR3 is TGTGCCATCGACGGGGGACAGGGGGCTTACGAGCAGTACTTC.

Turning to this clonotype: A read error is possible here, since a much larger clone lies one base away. This CDR3 is CSARDLLAGGKETQYF. CDR3 DNA sequence: TGCAGTGCTAGAGATCTCCTAGCGGGGGGGAAAGAGACCCAGTACTTC. This chain uses TRBV20-1 with TRBJ2-7; 12 bases line up with TRBD2. With the DNA end fitting TRBJ2-5 better, the J assignment may be wrong. The germline V gene has CDR1 DFQATT and CDR2 SNEGSKA (reference sequence). The CDR3 is 16 amino acids.

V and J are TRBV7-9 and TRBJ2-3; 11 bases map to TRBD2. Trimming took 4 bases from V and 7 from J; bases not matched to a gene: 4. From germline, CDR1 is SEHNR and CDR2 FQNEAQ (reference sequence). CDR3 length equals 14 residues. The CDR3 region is CASSSTSGVNTQYF. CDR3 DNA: TGTGCCAGCAGCTCGACTAGCGGGGTTAATACGCAGTATTTT.

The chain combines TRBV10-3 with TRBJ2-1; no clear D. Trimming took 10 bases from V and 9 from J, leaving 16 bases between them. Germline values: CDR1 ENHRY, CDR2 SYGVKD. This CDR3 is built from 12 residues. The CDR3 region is CATKAPAGEQFF. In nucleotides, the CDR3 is TGTGCCACCAAAGCCCCGGCCGGTGAGCAGTTCTTC.

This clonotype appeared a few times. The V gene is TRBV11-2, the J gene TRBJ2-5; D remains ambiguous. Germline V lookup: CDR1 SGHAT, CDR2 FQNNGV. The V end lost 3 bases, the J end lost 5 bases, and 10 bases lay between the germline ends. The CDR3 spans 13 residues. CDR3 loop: CASSFEVRETQYF. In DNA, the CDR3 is TGTGCCAGCAGCTTTGAGGTCCGGGAGACCCAGTACTTC.

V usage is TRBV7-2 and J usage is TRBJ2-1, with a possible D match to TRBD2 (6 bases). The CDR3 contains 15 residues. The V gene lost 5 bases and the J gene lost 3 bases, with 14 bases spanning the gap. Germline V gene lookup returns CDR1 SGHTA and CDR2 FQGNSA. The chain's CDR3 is CASSPMRGLYNEQFF. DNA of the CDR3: TGTGCCAGCAGCCCGATGCGGGGTCTCTACAATGAGCAGTTCTTC.

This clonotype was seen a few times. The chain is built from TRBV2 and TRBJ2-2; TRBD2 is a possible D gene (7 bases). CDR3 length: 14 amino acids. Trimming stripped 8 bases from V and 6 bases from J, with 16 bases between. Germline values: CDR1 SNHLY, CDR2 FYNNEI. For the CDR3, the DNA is TGTGCCAGCGCCCAATTGGGGGGGCCCGGGGAGCTGTTTTTT. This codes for CASAQLGGPGELFF.

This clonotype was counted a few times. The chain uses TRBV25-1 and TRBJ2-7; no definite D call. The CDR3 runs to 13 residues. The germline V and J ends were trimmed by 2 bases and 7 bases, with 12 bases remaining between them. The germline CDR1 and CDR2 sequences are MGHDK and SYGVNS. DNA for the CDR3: TGTGCCAGCAGTGAAGAAGGTGGGTGGGAGCAGTACTTC. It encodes CASSEEGGWEQYF.

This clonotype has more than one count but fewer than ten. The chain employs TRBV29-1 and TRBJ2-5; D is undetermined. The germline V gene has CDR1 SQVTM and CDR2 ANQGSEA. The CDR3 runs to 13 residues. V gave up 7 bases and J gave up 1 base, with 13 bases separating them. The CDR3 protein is CSAESAVQETQYF. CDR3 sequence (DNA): TGCAGCGCGGAATCGGCGGTCCAAGAGACCCAGTACTTC.

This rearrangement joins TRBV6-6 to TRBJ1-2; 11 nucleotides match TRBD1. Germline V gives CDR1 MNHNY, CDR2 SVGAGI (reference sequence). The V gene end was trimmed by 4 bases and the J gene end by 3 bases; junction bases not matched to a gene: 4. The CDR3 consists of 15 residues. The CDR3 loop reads CASSWTGGEDYGYTF. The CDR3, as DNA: TGTGCCAGCAGTTGGACAGGGGGCGAAGACTATGGCTACACCTTC.

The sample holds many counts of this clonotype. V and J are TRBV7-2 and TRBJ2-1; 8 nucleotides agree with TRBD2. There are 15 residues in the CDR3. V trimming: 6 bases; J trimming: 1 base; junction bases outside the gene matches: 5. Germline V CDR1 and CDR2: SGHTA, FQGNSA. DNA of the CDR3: TGTGCCAGCAGTGTTACTAGCGGTTCCTACAATGAGCAGTTCTTC. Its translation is CASSVTSGSYNEQFF.

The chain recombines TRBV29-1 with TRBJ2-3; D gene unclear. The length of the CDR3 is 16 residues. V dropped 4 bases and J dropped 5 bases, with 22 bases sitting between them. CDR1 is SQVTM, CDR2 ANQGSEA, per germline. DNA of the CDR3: TGCAGCGTTGTACGTCGAACTGAGTTGCTTCTAGATACGCAGTATTTT. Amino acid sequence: CSVVRRTELLLDTQYF.

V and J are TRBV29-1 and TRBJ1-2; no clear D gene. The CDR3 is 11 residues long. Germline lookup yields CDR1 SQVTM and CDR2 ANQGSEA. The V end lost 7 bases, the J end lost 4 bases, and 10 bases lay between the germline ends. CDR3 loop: CSAQWFYGYTF. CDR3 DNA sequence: TGCAGCGCCCAATGGTTCTATGGCTACACCTTC.

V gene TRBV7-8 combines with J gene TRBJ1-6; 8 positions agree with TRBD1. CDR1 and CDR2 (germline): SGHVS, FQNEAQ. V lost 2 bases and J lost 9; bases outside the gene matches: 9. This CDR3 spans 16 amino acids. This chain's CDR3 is CASSLWTGHGGSPLHF. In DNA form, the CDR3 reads TGTGCCAGCAGCTTATGGACAGGGCACGGGGGTTCACCCCTCCACTTT.

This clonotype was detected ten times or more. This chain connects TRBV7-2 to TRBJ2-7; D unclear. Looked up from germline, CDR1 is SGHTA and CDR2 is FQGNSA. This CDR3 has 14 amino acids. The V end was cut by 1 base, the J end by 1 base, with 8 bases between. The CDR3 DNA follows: TGTGCCAGCAGCTTAGATTCTGCTTCCTACGAGCAGTACTTC. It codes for CASSLDSASYEQYF.

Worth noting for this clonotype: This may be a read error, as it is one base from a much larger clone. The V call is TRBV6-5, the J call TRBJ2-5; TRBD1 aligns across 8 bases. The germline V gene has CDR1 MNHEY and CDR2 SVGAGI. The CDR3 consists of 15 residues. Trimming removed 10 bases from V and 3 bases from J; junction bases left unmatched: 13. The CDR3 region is CANSIGTGEKETQYF. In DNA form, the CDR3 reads TGTGCCAACAGCATAGGGACAGGAGAAAAAGAGACCCAGTACTTC.

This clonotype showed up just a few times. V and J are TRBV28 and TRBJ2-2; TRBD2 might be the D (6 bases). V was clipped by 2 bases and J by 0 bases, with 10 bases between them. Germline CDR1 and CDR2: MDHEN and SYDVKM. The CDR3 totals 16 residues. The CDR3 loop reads CASSLGTGANTGELFF. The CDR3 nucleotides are TGTGCCAGCAGTTTAGGTACGGGGGCGAACACCGGGGAGCTGTTTTTT.

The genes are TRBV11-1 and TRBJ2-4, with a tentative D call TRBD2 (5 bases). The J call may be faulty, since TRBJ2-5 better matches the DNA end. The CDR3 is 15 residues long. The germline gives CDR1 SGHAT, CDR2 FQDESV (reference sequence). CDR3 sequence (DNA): TGTGCCAGCAGCTTAGAAGGAGGAGAGCAAGAGACCCAGTACTTC. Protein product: CASSLEGGEQETQYF.

The CDR3 DNA sequence: TGTGCCAGCAGTACCCGTTCGGAGCAGTACTTC. Encoded protein: CASSTRSEQYF. The chain recombines TRBV28 with TRBJ2-7; D remains unclear. From germline, CDR1 is MDHEN and CDR2 SYDVKM. V gave up 5 bases and J gave up 7 bases, with 9 bases separating them. The CDR3 has 11 amino acids.

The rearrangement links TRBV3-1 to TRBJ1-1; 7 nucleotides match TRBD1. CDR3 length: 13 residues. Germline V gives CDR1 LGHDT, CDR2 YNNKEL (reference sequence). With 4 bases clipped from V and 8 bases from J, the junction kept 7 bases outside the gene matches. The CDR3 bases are TGTGCCAGCAGCCTAACAGGGGTTTCGGAAGCTTTCTTT. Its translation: CASSLTGVSEAFF. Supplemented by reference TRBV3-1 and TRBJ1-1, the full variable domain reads DTAVSQTPKYLVTQMGNDKSIKCEQNLGHDTMYWYKQDSKKFLKIMFSYNNKELIINETVPNRFSPKSPDKAHLNLHINSLELGDSAVYFCASSLTGVSEAFFGQGTRLTVV.

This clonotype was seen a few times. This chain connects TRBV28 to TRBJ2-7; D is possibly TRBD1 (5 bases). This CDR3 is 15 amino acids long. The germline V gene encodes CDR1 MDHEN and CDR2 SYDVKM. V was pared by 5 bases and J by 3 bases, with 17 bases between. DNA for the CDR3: TGTGCCAGCAGTACACGACAACCAGGGATCTACGAGCAGTACTTC. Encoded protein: CASSTRQPGIYEQYF. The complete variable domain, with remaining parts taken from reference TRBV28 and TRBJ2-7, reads DVKVTQSSRYLVKRTGEKVFLECVQDMDHENMFWYRQDPGLGLRLIYFSYDVKMKEKGDIPEGYSVSREKKERFSLILESASTNQTSMYLCASSTRQPGIYEQYFGPGTRLTVT.

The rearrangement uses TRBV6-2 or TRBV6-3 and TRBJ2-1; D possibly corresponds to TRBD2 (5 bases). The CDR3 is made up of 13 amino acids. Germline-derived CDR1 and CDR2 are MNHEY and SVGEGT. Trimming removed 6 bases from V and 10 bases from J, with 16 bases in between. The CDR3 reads CASSLTRSREQFF. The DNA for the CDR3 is TGTGCCAGCAGCTTAACTAGATCAAGAGAGCAGTTCTTC.

Written as DNA, the CDR3 is TGTGCCAGCAGTCCTGGGAGTTGGATTGGTGGCTACACCTTC. It translates to CASSPGSWIGGYTF. The chain is built from TRBV28 and TRBJ1-2; D uncertain. This CDR3 has 14 residues. Germline CDR1 is MDHEN and CDR2 is SYDVKM. The germline V and J ends were trimmed by 5 bases and 7 bases, with 17 bases remaining between them.

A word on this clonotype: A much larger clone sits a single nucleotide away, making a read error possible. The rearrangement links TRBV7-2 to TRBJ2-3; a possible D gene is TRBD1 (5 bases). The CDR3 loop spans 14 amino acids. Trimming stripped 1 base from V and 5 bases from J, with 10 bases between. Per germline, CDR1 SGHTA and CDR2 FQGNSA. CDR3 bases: TGTGCCAGCAGCTTAGGACAGACCGGAGATACGCAGTATTTT. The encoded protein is CASSLGQTGDTQYF. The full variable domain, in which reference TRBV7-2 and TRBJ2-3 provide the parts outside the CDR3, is GAGVSQSPSNKVTEKGKDVELRCDPISGHTALYWYRQSLGQGLEFLIYFQGNSAPDKSGLPSDRFSAERTGGSVSTLTIQRTQQEDSAVYLCASSLGQTGDTQYFGPGTRLTVL.

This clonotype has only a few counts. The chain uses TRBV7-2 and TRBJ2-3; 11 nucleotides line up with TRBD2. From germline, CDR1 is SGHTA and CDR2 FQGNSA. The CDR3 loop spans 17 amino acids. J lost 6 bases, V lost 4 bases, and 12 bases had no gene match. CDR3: CASSSMLAGGRRDTQYF. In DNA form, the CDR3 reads TGTGCCAGCAGCTCCATGCTAGCGGGGGGTCGCCGGGATACGCAGTATTTT.

The CDR3 DNA follows: TGTGCCAGCAGTCCCTCTAATGGGTTACCTTCCCAAGAGACCCAGTACTTC. Amino acid sequence: CASSPSNGLPSQETQYF. This sequence joins TRBV28 and TRBJ2-5; D not certain. The CDR3 loop spans 17 amino acids. Germline CDR1 and CDR2: MDHEN and SYDVKM. V lost 5 bases to trimming and J lost 1 base, with 20 bases between them.

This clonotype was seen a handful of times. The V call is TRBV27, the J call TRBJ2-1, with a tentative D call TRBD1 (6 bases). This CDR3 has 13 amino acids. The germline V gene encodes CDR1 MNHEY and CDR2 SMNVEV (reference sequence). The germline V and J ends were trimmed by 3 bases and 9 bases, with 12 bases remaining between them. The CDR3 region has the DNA TGTGCCAGCAGTTTGATGAGGGGGAGTGAGCAGTTCTTC. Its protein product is CASSLMRGSEQFF.